This T cell receptor beta chain comes out of a study of T cells in Graves' hyperthyroidism and ophthalmopathy. Those with hyperthyroidism were 18 to 65 years old, newly diagnosed, and ill for under 2 months. Patients with uncontrolled infections, other autoimmune diseases, pregnancy or lactation were excluded. At first hyperthyroidism diagnosis, before any ophthalmopathy symptoms, the blood sample was collected. This clonotype was counted between two and nine times. Its target is not known. V was shortened by 5 bases and J by 0 bases, with 24 bases between the two germline ends. Germline V CDR1 and CDR2: PRHDT, FYEKMQ (reference sequence). This CDR3 is 19 amino acids long. Study-wide points: Ophthalmopathy cases were set apart from stable hyperthyroidism by a 13 V-J model.

The CDR3 regions of TCR beta were amplified from RNA transcripts. The HTBI primer set drove a first-round RT-PCR of the TCR CDR3. TCRdb reprocessed the multiplex PCR reads with MiXCR, giving one entry per CDR3 protein. The sample lists around 300,000 distinct CDR3 sequences, 13% to 15% seen once, with 30% in the top ten. V is TRBV13 and J is TRBJ2-3, with D possibly TRBD1 on 6 matching bases. Sequencing was performed on blood. The sequence was collected from a woman in her 50s with Graves' hyperthyroidism that later progressed to Graves' ophthalmopathy. This chain's CDR3 is CASSHIDRQARTSTDTQYF. The CDR3 DNA follows: TGTGCCAGCAGCCATATTGATCGACAGGCAAGAACTAGCACAGATACGCAGTATTTT.